This entry features one TCR beta chain sequence. Trimming shortened V by 5 bases and J by 1 base, and 14 bases separated the two germline ends. The germline V gene has CDR1 MNHEY and CDR2 SVGAGI. CDR3 length equals 15 residues. The source of the sample is a study of CD8 T cells in Susac syndrome. TEMRA cells underwent FACS enrichment and CD8+ and CD4+ T cells underwent negative isolation. The authors reverse transcribed about 0.5 to 1 ug RNA with random hexamers. Across 54 Vbeta and 13 Jbeta, TCR beta CDR3 was amplified with immunoSEQ multiplex PCR. One entry per CDR3 protein results from TCRdb running MiXCR on the immunoSEQ multiplex PCR reads. The table shows some 250,000 distinct CDR3 sequences, with almost 97% occurring only once.

The TCR was taken from a human donor with Susac syndrome. The rearrangement joins TRBV6-5 to TRBJ1-1, with D maybe TRBD1 (5 bases). The material sequenced was CD4+ T cells from PBMCs. Written as DNA, the CDR3 is TGTGCCAGCAGTGCCCCGGACAAGTCGAACACTGAAGCTTTCTTT. Its translation: CASSAPDKSNTEAFF.